These 24 T cell receptor beta chains originate from one sample sequenced in a study of identical twins. TCRdb ran MiXCR on the 5' RACE reads and lists one entry per CDR3 protein. The sample contains 280,000 or so distinct CDR3 sequences, 6.5% to 9.5% of which appear only once. These data are also associated with another study on yellow fever vaccine responses in identical twins.

Input material: memory (CD45RO+) T cells sorted from blood. The receptors derive from a woman under 30 in good health.

The chain employs TRBV10-3 and TRBJ2-5; 9 bases are shared with TRBD2. V shed 6 bases, J shed 5 bases, and the junction held 10 bases outside the gene matches. The CDR3 loop spans 15 amino acids. Germline CDR1 reads ENHRY; CDR2 reads SYGVKD. As DNA, the CDR3 is TGTGCCATCAGCCAAATGAGCGGGAGGTCGGAGACCCAGTACTTC. Translated, it gives CAISQMSGRSETQYF.

This clonotype was recorded at least ten times. J is TRBJ1-1 and V is TRBV12-5, with 7 bases that match TRBD1. In germline, CDR1 is LGHNT, CDR2 FRNRAP. This CDR3 is 14 amino acids long. The ends lost 5 bases at V and 11 bases at J; junction bases unmatched: 14. Here the CDR3 DNA reads TGTGCTAGTGGTACCGGACAGGCCCCGTCAGAGGCTTTCTTT. As protein: CASGTGQAPSEAFF.

The genes are TRBV27 and TRBJ2-2; the D gene is possibly TRBD1 (5 bases). The CDR3 covers 13 residues. Germline V CDR1 and CDR2: MNHEY, SMNVEV (reference sequence). V lost 5 bases and J 6 bases, leaving 10 bases between the germline ends. The CDR3 region has the DNA TGTGCCAGCAGTCCCTTACAGGCCGGGGAGCTGTTTTTT. This encodes CASSPLQAGELFF.

In its sample, this clonotype was seen a few times. This chain joins TRBV3-1 and TRBJ2-1, with D unresolved. V was trimmed by 1 base and J by 4 bases, leaving 11 bases between them. Germline lookup yields CDR1 LGHDT and CDR2 YNNKEL (reference sequence). The CDR3 extends over 15 amino acids. CDR3 sequence: CASSQVSREYNEQFF. CDR3 sequence (DNA): TGTGCCAGCAGCCAAGTAAGCCGCGAGTACAATGAGCAGTTCTTC.

The V gene is TRBV2, the J gene TRBJ1-2; 12 bases fit TRBD1. CDR1 is SNHLY and CDR2 is FYNNEI in the germline V gene. V lost 5 bases and J lost 6; bases outside the gene matches: 10. The CDR3 contains 16 residues. As DNA, the CDR3 is TGTGCCAGCAGTTCCGGGACAGGGGGCTCGGTGCATGGCTACACCTTC. Translated: CASSSGTGGSVHGYTF.

This clonotype was seen a handful of times. The chain recombines TRBV28 with TRBJ2-6; D ambiguous. The CDR3 length is 16 residues. Germline V lookup: CDR1 MDHEN, CDR2 SYDVKM. V gave up 6 bases and J gave up 0 bases, with 12 bases separating them. The CDR3, as DNA: TGTGCCAGCAGCCCTCTAGAGGACTCTGGGGCCAACGTCCTGACTTTC. It specifies CASSPLEDSGANVLTF.

Only a few counts were recorded for this clonotype. The chain has TRBV2 and TRBJ1-5; D perhaps matches TRBD1 (5 bases). The CDR3 is made up of 13 amino acids. Germline V CDR1 and CDR2: SNHLY, FYNNEI. V lost 6 bases, J lost 4 bases, and 10 bases lay in between. CDR3: CASRFSGNQPQHF. The CDR3 bases are TGTGCCAGCAGGTTTTCAGGGAATCAGCCCCAGCATTTT.

The sample holds many counts of this clonotype. The chain couples TRBV6-1 to TRBJ2-3; 9 bases are shared with TRBD1. CDR1 and CDR2 from the germline V gene are MNHNS and SASEGT. V dropped 4 bases and J dropped 3; count of bases not matched to a gene: 5. CDR3 length: 15 amino acids. This CDR3 is CASSAGTGITDTQYF. The CDR3 DNA reads TGTGCCAGCAGTGCCGGGACAGGGATTACAGATACGCAGTATTTT.

This clonotype was seen more than once but under ten times. The chain combines TRBV4-2 with TRBJ2-1; D ambiguous. The CDR3 consists of 15 residues. V shed 0 bases and J shed 2 bases, with 8 bases lying between them. The V gene's germline CDR1 is LGHNA and CDR2 YNFKEQ. The CDR3 region has the DNA TGTGCCAGCAGCCAAGAGCCGGGCCCCTACAATGAGCAGTTCTTC. It is translated as CASSQEPGPYNEQFF.

This clonotype was counted at least ten times. CDR3 coding DNA: TGTGCCAGCAGTAGACTAGCGGGAGAACACAATGAGCAGTTCTTC. It translates to CASSRLAGEHNEQFF. This rearrangement joins TRBV6-1 to TRBJ2-1, with 12 bases matching TRBD2. The germline gives CDR1 MNHNS, CDR2 SASEGT. Trimming at V came to 5 bases and at J to 5 bases, leaving 4 bases not matched to a gene. The CDR3 contains 15 residues.

This clonotype has ten or more counts. The rearrangement uses TRBV3-1 and TRBJ2-1, with D unresolved. V dropped 1 base and J dropped 1 base, with 14 bases sitting between them. The V gene's germline CDR1 is LGHDT and CDR2 YNNKEL (reference sequence). This CDR3 has 17 amino acids. CDR3 sequence: CASSQGGLSHSYNEQFF. Here the CDR3 DNA reads TGTGCCAGCAGCCAAGGAGGTTTGTCCCATTCCTACAATGAGCAGTTCTTC.

This clonotype was observed at least ten times. The CDR3 bases are TGTGCCACCAGTGATTCCCGGTTGAACACAGATACGCAGTATTTT. It is translated as CATSDSRLNTDTQYF. The V gene is TRBV24-1, the J gene TRBJ2-3; no definite D call. Germline V lookup: CDR1 KGHDR, CDR2 SFDVKD. The CDR3 runs 15 residues. Trimming removed 2 bases at V and 2 bases at J, with 10 bases between.

This rearrangement joins TRBV19 to TRBJ1-5, with TRBD1 matching over 9 bases. The V segment lost 5 bases and the J segment 5 bases; nucleotides outside the gene matches: 4. This CDR3 is built from 14 residues. The germline V gene has CDR1 LNHDA and CDR2 SQIVND (reference sequence). The CDR3 DNA reads TGTGCCAGTAGTCTCTGGACAGGGGATCAGCCCCAGCATTTT. Translated: CASSLWTGDQPQHF.

At least ten counts were recorded for this clonotype. The chain uses TRBV12-3 or TRBV12-4 and TRBJ2-1, with TRBD2 matching 13 bases. The CDR3 sequence is 15 residues long. After removal of 3 bases from V and 7 bases from J, the junction contained 3 bases not matched to a gene. CDR3 protein: CASSFTSGGGNEQFF. CDR3 in DNA: TGTGCCAGCAGTTTCACTAGCGGGGGGGGGAATGAGCAGTTCTTC.

This clonotype has a count of ten or more. V gene TRBV6-5 combines with J gene TRBJ2-1, with 9 bases aligning to TRBD2. CDR3 length equals 16 residues. The germline V gene has CDR1 MNHEY and CDR2 SVGAGI. V lost 4 bases to trimming and J lost 4 bases; unmatched junction nucleotides: 8. The CDR3 reads CASSSPGLAGYNEQFF. CDR3 DNA: TGTGCCAGCAGTTCCCCGGGACTAGCTGGATACAATGAGCAGTTCTTC.

This clonotype was counted only a few times. The chain combines TRBV29-1 with TRBJ1-2; D not resolved. The germline CDR1 and CDR2 sequences are SQVTM and ANQGSEA. V was trimmed by 1 base and J by 4 bases, leaving 13 bases between them. This CDR3 comprises 14 residues. The CDR3 DNA is TGCAGCGTTGAAGGGGCCTCCGGGATCTATGGCTACACCTTC. It specifies CSVEGASGIYGYTF.

This clonotype was detected ten times or more. This chain connects TRBV24-1 to TRBJ1-1; no firm D call. Trimming removed 6 bases from V and 5 bases from J, with 6 bases in between. Germline-derived CDR1 and CDR2 are KGHDR and SFDVKD. The CDR3 extends over 11 amino acids. CDR3 loop: CATSRDTEAFF. The CDR3 region has the DNA TGTGCCACCAGTCGGGATACTGAAGCTTTCTTT.

This clonotype was counted ten times or more. V and J are TRBV28 and TRBJ2-1; D possibly uses TRBD1 or TRBD2 (5 bases each). V was pared by 5 bases and J by 4 bases, with 15 bases between. The germline CDR1 and CDR2 sequences are MDHEN and SYDVKM. This CDR3 spans 15 amino acids. Written as DNA, the CDR3 is TGTGCCAGCAGTCCTGGGGGATCCGGATACAATGAGCAGTTCTTC. Residues: CASSPGGSGYNEQFF.

The rearrangement links TRBV5-1 to TRBJ1-1, with a weak D call TRBD1 (5 bases). The CDR3 contains 16 residues. Trimming removed 3 bases from V and 2 bases from J, with 17 bases in between. Per the germline V gene, CDR1 is SGHRS and CDR2 is YFSETQ. The DNA for the CDR3 is TGCGCCAGCAGCTACTGGGGGACTGGGGGAAACACTGAAGCTTTCTTT. Translation: CASSYWGTGGNTEAFF.

This clonotype was counted many times. The CDR3 protein is CSASMVARGDYNEQFF. Written as DNA, the CDR3 is TGCAGTGCTAGTATGGTAGCGAGGGGGGATTACAATGAGCAGTTCTTC. The J gene is TRBJ2-1, the V gene TRBV20-1; D may correspond to TRBD1 or TRBD2 (6 bases each). Germline V lookup: CDR1 DFQATT, CDR2 SNEGSKA (reference sequence). CDR3 size: 16 residues. The ends were cut back, 3 bases at V and 4 bases at J, with 19 bases in the middle.

There are a few counts of this clonotype. V and J are TRBV5-5 and TRBJ2-7, with a tentative D call TRBD2 (6 bases). CDR3 length: 14 amino acids. Trimming took 5 bases from V and 4 from J, leaving 16 bases between them. Germline V CDR1 and CDR2: SGHKS, YYEKEE (reference sequence). The CDR3 region has the DNA TGTGCCAGCAGGCGGGGCCAGGAGCCTTACGAGCAGTACGTC. Its protein is CASRRGQEPYEQYV.

The chain recombines TRBV9 with TRBJ2-1; TRBD1 agrees at 8 bases. V lost 1 base to trimming and J lost 2 bases; unmatched junction nucleotides: 2. The CDR3 contains 15 residues. The V gene's germline CDR1 is SGDLS and CDR2 YYNGEE. The CDR3 sequence is CASSVLDRAYNEQFF. CDR3 nucleotides: TGTGCCAGCAGCGTACTGGACAGGGCCTACAATGAGCAGTTCTTC. The whole variable domain, remainder taken from reference TRBV9 and TRBJ2-1, is DSGVTQTPKHLITATGQRVTLRCSPRSGDLSVYWYQQSLDQGLQFLIQYYNGEERAKGNILERFSAQQFPDLHSELNLSSLELGDSALYFCASSVLDRAYNEQFFGPGTRLTVL.

This chain joins TRBV15 and TRBJ2-1; D not resolved. The CDR3 loop spans 13 amino acids. Germline CDR1 and CDR2: LNHNV and YYDKDF (reference sequence). With 0 bases removed from V and 9 bases from J, the gap between germline ends came to 9 bases. DNA of the CDR3: TGTGCCACCAGCAGAGATCCAACGAGTGAGCAGTTCTTC. Protein: CATSRDPTSEQFF.

This clonotype was observed many times. The chain carries TRBV10-1 and TRBJ1-6, with 8 bases that match TRBD1. V shed 11 bases and J 6 bases; nucleotides not matched to a gene: 12. This CDR3 region has 15 residues. CDR1 and CDR2 from the germline V gene are WNHNN and SYGVQD (reference sequence). The CDR3: CAHSKGDRLNSPLHF. The DNA for the CDR3 is TGCGCCCACAGCAAGGGGGACAGGCTTAATTCACCCCTCCACTTT.